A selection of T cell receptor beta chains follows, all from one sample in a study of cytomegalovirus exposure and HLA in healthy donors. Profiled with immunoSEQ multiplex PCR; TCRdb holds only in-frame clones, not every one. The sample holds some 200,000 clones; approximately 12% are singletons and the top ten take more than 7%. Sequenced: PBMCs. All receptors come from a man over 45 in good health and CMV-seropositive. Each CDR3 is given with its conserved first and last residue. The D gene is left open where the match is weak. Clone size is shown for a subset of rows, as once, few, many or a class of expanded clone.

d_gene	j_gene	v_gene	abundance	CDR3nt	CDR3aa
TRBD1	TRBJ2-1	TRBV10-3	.	TGTGCCGGCCGGGACAGGGGTGGCGATGAGCAGTTCTTC	CAGRDRGGDEQFF
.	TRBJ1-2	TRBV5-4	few	TGTGCCAGCAGCTTAGGGGCAGAAAACTATGGCTACACCTTC	CASSLGAENYGYTF
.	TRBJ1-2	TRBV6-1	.	TGTGCCAGCAGTGCCCCGTCCTATGGCTACACCTTC	CASSAPSYGYTF
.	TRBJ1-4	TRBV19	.	TGTGCCAGTAGAAGGGACACCTCAACTAATGAAAAACTGTTTTTT	CASRRDTSTNEKLFF
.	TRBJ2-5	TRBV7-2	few	TGTGCCAGCAGCTTAGGGGGACTGGTGGGGGAGACCCAGTACTTC	CASSLGGLVGETQYF
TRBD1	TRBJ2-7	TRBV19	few	TGTGCCACCACGCCGGGACAGGGGACCGAGCAGTACTTC	CATTPGQGTEQYF
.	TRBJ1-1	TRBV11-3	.	TGTGCCAGCAGCTTGATTCAGCGCACTGAAGCTTTCTTT	CASSLIQRTEAFF
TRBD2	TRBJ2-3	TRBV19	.	TGTGCCAGTAGTCTGACGGGGGGGACCACAGATACGCAGTATTTT	CASSLTGGTTDTQYF
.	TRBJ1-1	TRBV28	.	TGTGCCAGCTTCTCGGGATACACTGAAGCTTTCTTT	CASFSGYTEAFF
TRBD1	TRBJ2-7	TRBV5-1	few	TGCGCCAGCAGCCCCCAGGGGACAGGGGCCTACGAGCAGTACTTC	CASSPQGTGAYEQYF
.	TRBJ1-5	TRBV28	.	TGTGCCAGCACCCTCGCCGGGACAAGCAATCAGCCCCAGCATTTT	CASTLAGTSNQPQHF
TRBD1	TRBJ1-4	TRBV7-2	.	TGTGCCAGCAGCTCCCGGACAGGGCCGAATGAAAAACTGTTTTTT	CASSSRTGPNEKLFF
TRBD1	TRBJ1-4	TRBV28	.	TGTGCCAGTATAACAGGGGGACTCTTCTTAATTGAAAAACTGTTTTTT	CASITGGLFLIEKLFF
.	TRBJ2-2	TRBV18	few	TGTGCCAGCTCACTATACTTGAACACCGGGGAGCTGTTTTTT	CASSLYLNTGELFF
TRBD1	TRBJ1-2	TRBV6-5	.	TGTGCCAGCAGTTACTCTGAACAGGGGGTTTATGGCTACACCTTC	CASSYSEQGVYGYTF